The 25 T cell receptor beta chains below come from one sample, sequenced in a study of blood T cell repertoires in COVID-19. Here immunoSEQ multiplex PCR was the method, and the copy in TCRdb shows in-frame clones only, minus some. Counted here are over 100,000 clones, roughly 88% occurring once; the ten biggest clones make up 0.65% to 0.9%. The specimen sequenced was peripheral blood. The receptors derive from a woman between 65 and 79 years old with acute or convalescent COVID-19.

V and J are TRBV29-1 and TRBJ2-7; TRBD2 matches at 9 bases. J gave up 0 bases and V 7 bases, and 7 bases lay outside the gene matches. Per the germline V gene, CDR1 is SQVTM and CDR2 is ANQGSEA. The CDR3 length is 14 residues. The CDR3 coding sequence is TGCAGCGGCGCCGCGGGGGGGAGCTCCTACGAGCAGTACTTC. This codes for CSGAAGGSSYEQYF.

The chain employs TRBV5-1 and TRBJ1-1, with D possibly matching TRBD1 (6 bases). The CDR3 runs to 13 residues. Trimming left V 2 bases short and J 5 bases short, with 10 bases between. CDR1 is SGHRS and CDR2 is YFSETQ in the germline V gene. The CDR3 DNA reads TGCGCCAGCAGCTTAGACAGGAGGACTGAAGCTTTCTTT. This translates into CASSLDRRTEAFF.

V gene TRBV28 combines with J gene TRBJ2-7; possible D gene TRBD2, 6 bases. The CDR3 sequence is 14 residues long. Trimming removed 7 bases from V and 12 bases from J, with 25 bases in between. Germline V gives CDR1 MDHEN, CDR2 SYDVKM. For the CDR3, the DNA is TGTGCCAGCAACCTAAGAGGGGCCGGGAGTCGAAGGTACTTC. This sequence encodes CASNLRGAGSRRYF.

V usage is TRBV4-2 and J usage is TRBJ2-5; a possible D gene is TRBD2 (6 bases). The CDR3 covers 17 residues. The V gene lost 2 bases and the J gene lost 2 bases, with 18 bases spanning the gap. Germline CDR1 LGHNA, CDR2 YNFKEQ. The CDR3 protein is CASSQPLSSSGQETQYF. The CDR3 DNA follows: TGTGCCAGCAGCCAACCCCTCTCCTCGAGCGGGCAAGAGACCCAGTACTTC.

V and J are TRBV27 and TRBJ2-7; 11 bases map to TRBD2. The trim removed 5 bases at V and 2 bases at J, leaving 5 bases unmatched. Germline V lookup: CDR1 MNHEY, CDR2 SMNVEV (reference sequence). The CDR3 has 15 residues. The chain's CDR3 is CASSPGTSGTYEQYF. DNA for the CDR3: TGTGCCAGCAGTCCCGGGACTAGCGGAACCTACGAGCAGTACTTC.

The rearrangement links TRBV5-8 to TRBJ2-7; 8 bases agree with TRBD2. The germline V gene encodes CDR1 SGHTS and CDR2 YDEGEE. The trim removed 4 bases at V and 0 bases at J, leaving 3 bases unmatched. The CDR3 has 14 residues. This chain's CDR3 is CASSRGGISYEQYF. In nucleotides, the CDR3 is TGTGCCAGCAGCCGCGGGGGGATCTCCTACGAGCAGTACTTC.

The chain joins TRBV7-9 to TRBJ2-1; 11 nucleotides line up with TRBD1. CDR1 and CDR2 (germline): SEHNR, FQNEAQ (reference sequence). The CDR3 is 16 amino acids. V shed 2 bases, J shed 8 bases, and the junction held 8 bases outside the gene matches. For the CDR3, the DNA is TGTGCCAGCAGCTTAAGGGGACAGGGGGGAGGCGATGAGCAGTTCTTC. Amino acid sequence: CASSLRGQGGGDEQFF.

This clone was recorded only once. Other DNA variants within this sample encode the same CDR3. This rearrangement joins TRBV5-1 to TRBJ2-2; D might be TRBD1 (5 bases). The CDR3 is 13 residues long. The V and J ends lost 0 bases and 6 bases respectively, with 6 bases between them. Germline V gene sequence: CDR1 SGHRS, CDR2 YFSETQ. Here the CDR3 DNA reads TGCGCCAGCAGCTTGGAAGGGGCCGGGGAGCTGTTTTTT. Translating gives CASSLEGAGELFF.

The chain couples TRBV11-1 to TRBJ2-7; 14 nucleotides align to TRBD2. The CDR3 runs 15 residues. The V segment lost 5 bases and the J segment 4 bases; nucleotides outside the gene matches: 4. Germline V lookup: CDR1 SGHAT, CDR2 FQDESV (reference sequence). The CDR3 reads CASSPGTSGSYEQYF. CDR3 bases: TGTGCCAGCAGCCCCGGGACTAGCGGGAGTTACGAGCAGTACTTC.

The chain is built from TRBV6-5 and TRBJ2-1; possibly TRBD2 for D (6 bases). Germline loops: CDR1 MNHEY, CDR2 SVGAGI. There are 16 residues in the CDR3. V gave up 4 bases and J gave up 4 bases, with 17 bases separating them. CDR3: CASSSKSGVGYNEQFF. The CDR3, as DNA: TGTGCCAGCAGTTCAAAATCGGGGGTGGGTTACAATGAGCAGTTCTTC.

V and J are TRBV2 and TRBJ2-1; a weak D match, TRBD2 (5 bases). CDR1 SNHLY and CDR2 FYNNEI come from the germline V gene. This CDR3 has 13 residues. V gave up 7 bases and J gave up 15 bases, with 22 bases separating them. CDR3 region: CASTPSPGSQWFF. In DNA, the CDR3 is TGTGCCAGCACCCCTAGCCCGGGATCCCAGTGGTTCTTC.

This clone was observed once. V gene TRBV28 combines with J gene TRBJ2-5; 9 bases align to TRBD2. CDR3 length: 16 amino acids. In germline, CDR1 is MDHEN, CDR2 SYDVKM. With 3 bases clipped from V and 1 base from J, the junction kept 6 bases outside the gene matches. The CDR3 protein is CASSFPLAGAQETQYF. DNA of the CDR3: TGTGCCAGCAGTTTCCCACTAGCGGGCGCCCAAGAGACCCAGTACTTC. Together with reference TRBV28 and TRBJ2-5, the CDR3 gives the full variable domain: DVKVTQSSRYLVKRTGEKVFLECVQDMDHENMFWYRQDPGLGLRLIYFSYDVKMKEKGDIPEGYSVSREKKERFSLILESASTNQTSMYLCASSFPLAGAQETQYFGPGTRLLVL.

This clone was seen more than once but under ten times. The chain is built from TRBV21-1 and TRBJ2-7; the table names TRBD2, a call not compared with the DNA. TRBV21-1 counts as a pseudogene. The CDR3 has 24 amino acids. CDR3 amino acids: CASSKAEAGVKPPNSPQKPYEQYF. The CDR3 nucleotides are TGTGCCAGCAGCAAAGCTGAAGCGGGAGTGAAACCACCGAACAGCCCCCAAAAACCATACGAGCAGTACTTC.

This sequence joins TRBV28 and TRBJ1-4; no reliable D call. The V and J ends lost 3 bases and 8 bases respectively, with 19 bases between them. Germline CDR1 and CDR2: MDHEN and SYDVKM. The CDR3 runs to 16 residues. The CDR3 is CASSFSSPGGLEKLFF. The CDR3 DNA reads as TGTGCCAGCAGTTTTTCCAGCCCCGGAGGGTTGGAAAAACTGTTTTTT.

The chain employs TRBV20-1 and TRBJ2-2, with a weak D call TRBD1 (5 bases). Per the germline V gene, CDR1 is DFQATT and CDR2 is SNEGSKA (reference sequence). V shed 3 bases and J shed 6 bases, with 14 bases lying between them. The CDR3 runs 14 residues. Here the CDR3 reads CSASGAQGPGELFF. The DNA for the CDR3 is TGCAGTGCTAGTGGGGCCCAAGGCCCCGGGGAGCTGTTTTTT.

The chain carries TRBV5-6 and TRBJ1-1; 8 bases fit TRBD1. V gave up 5 bases and J gave up 12 bases; unmatched junction bases: 15. There are 14 residues in the CDR3. Germline V gives CDR1 SGHDT, CDR2 YYEEEE. CDR3 amino acids: CASSKSTTGELTFF. CDR3 in DNA: TGTGCCAGCAGTAAATCGACGACAGGGGAGCTGACTTTCTTT.

The chain carries TRBV5-1 and TRBJ1-1; tentatively, D is TRBD1 (5 bases). From germline, CDR1 is SGHRS and CDR2 YFSETQ. This CDR3 is 16 amino acids long. V gave up 1 base and J gave up 8 bases, with 21 bases separating them. The CDR3 DNA sequence: TGCGCCAGCAGCTTGACCGGACATGGCGGGCGGGAGGAAGCTTTCTTT. This translates into CASSLTGHGGREEAFF.

The chain combines TRBV25-1 with TRBJ1-1; 8 nucleotides line up with TRBD1. In germline, CDR1 is MGHDK, CDR2 SYGVNS. The CDR3 has 13 amino acids. The ends lost 6 bases at V and 3 bases at J; junction bases unmatched: 3. The CDR3 region is CASSLTGDTEAFF. In DNA, the CDR3 is TGTGCCAGCAGCCTGACAGGGGACACTGAAGCTTTCTTT.

This clone was counted a few times. The rearrangement links TRBV21-1 to TRBJ2-1; no check of the table's D call, TRBD2, against the DNA was made. TRBV21-1 is a listed pseudogene. This CDR3 is 19 amino acids long. CDR3: CASSKEPLFGTSGYNEQFF. As DNA, the CDR3 is TGTGCCAGCAGCAAAGAACCTCTGTTCGGGACTAGCGGCTACAATGAGCAGTTCTTC.

This clone came up once. The rearrangement joins TRBV29-1 to TRBJ2-7; 9 positions match TRBD1. With 6 bases clipped from V and 4 bases from J, the junction kept 7 bases outside the gene matches. The CDR3 is 13 residues long. Looked up from germline, CDR1 is SQVTM and CDR2 is ANQGSEA. The CDR3 region is CSVLQGAEYEQYF. CDR3 nucleotide sequence: TGCAGCGTCCTACAGGGGGCTGAGTACGAGCAGTACTTC.

This clone came up a few times. This sequence joins TRBV12-3 or TRBV12-4 and TRBJ2-7; the match to TRBD1 covers 7 bases. With V trimmed by 4 bases and J by 5 bases, 5 bases remained unmatched. This CDR3 has 13 residues. CDR3 sequence (DNA): TGTGCCAGCAGTTACAGGGGCATCAACGAGCAGTACTTC. This sequence encodes CASSYRGINEQYF.

The chain uses TRBV10-3 and TRBJ2-1; 8 bases are a match to TRBD2. CDR1 is ENHRY, CDR2 SYGVKD, per germline. V shed 3 bases and J 0 bases; nucleotides not matched to a gene: 7. This CDR3 region has 17 residues. The CDR3 DNA is TGTGCCATCAGTGAAAGGCGGGGGGAATTCTCCTACAATGAGCAGTTCTTC. Translating gives CAISERRGEFSYNEQFF.

The chain combines TRBV3-1 (or the pseudogene TRBV3-2) with TRBJ2-1; TRBD2 might be the D (6 bases). The CDR3 has 17 amino acids. Trimming cost V 0 bases and J 0 bases, with 12 bases left between them. The germline CDR1 and CDR2 sequences are LGHDT and YNNKEL (reference sequence). Here the CDR3 DNA reads TGTGCCAGCAGCCAAGACGGGGGTTCCAGCTCCTACAATGAGCAGTTCTTC. Protein product: CASSQDGGSSSYNEQFF.

This chain joins TRBV19 and TRBJ1-2, with 9 bases fitting TRBD1. Germline V gene data show CDR1 as LNHDA and CDR2 as SQIVND (reference sequence). This CDR3 is 16 amino acids long. J was trimmed by 5 bases and V by 6 bases; bases with no gene match: 13. DNA for the CDR3: TGTGCCAGTAGCTGGGGCATAACAGGGGGCGCATATGGCTACACCTTC. Translation gives CASSWGITGGAYGYTF.

The CDR3 region has the DNA TGCGCCAGCAGCTACTCCTCAAACACTGAAGCTTTCTTT. Residues: CASSYSSNTEAFF. The genes are TRBV5-1 and TRBJ1-1; D not certain. Germline CDR1 and CDR2: SGHRS and YFSETQ. The CDR3 length is 13 residues. V was clipped by 3 bases and J by 2 bases, with 8 bases between them.